This record looks at one T cell receptor (beta chain) sequence and its context. The repertoire was sequenced with immunoSEQ multiplex PCR; TCRdb's copy has only in-frame clones and lacks some. Of about 100,000 clones listed, about 88% are singletons. This CDR3 has 15 residues. V was trimmed by 2 bases and J by 4 bases, leaving 14 bases between them. CDR1 and CDR2 from the germline V gene are ENHRY and SYGVKD. This sample was taken from a study of control samples from healthy donors and cancer patients. The chain couples TRBV10-3 to TRBJ1-2, with a tentative D call TRBD1 (6 bases). The clonotype originates from a woman aged 45-65 years in good health. Sequenced sample: blood. The CDR3 here is CAISETGLTLYGYTF. CDR3 coding DNA: TGTGCCATCAGTGAGACAGGGCTTACCCTCTATGGCTACACCTTC.